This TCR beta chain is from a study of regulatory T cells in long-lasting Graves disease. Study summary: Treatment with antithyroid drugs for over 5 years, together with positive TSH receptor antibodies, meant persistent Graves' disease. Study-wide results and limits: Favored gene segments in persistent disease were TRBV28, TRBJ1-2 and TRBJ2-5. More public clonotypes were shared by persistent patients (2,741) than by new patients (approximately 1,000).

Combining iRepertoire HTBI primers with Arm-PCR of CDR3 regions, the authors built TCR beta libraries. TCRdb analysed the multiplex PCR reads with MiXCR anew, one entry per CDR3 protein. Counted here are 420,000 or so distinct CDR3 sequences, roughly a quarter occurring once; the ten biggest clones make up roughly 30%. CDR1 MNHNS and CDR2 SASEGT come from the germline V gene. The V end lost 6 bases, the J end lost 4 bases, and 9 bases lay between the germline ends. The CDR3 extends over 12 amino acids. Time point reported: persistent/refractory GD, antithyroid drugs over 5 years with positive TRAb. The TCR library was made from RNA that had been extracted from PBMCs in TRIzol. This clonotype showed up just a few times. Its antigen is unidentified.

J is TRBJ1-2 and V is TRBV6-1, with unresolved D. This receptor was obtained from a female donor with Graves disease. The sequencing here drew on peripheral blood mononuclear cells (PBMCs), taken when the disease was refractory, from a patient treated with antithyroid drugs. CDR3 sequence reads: CASRDTSYGYTF. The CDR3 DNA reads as TGTGCCAGCAGAGATACTAGCTATGGCTACACCTTC.